Shown below are 27 T cell receptor beta chains from a single sample sequenced in a study of a mutant IDH1 vaccine in newly diagnosed glioma (dated by TCRdb to the early 2020s). No antigen is known for these receptors. The library came from the immunoSEQ multiplex PCR assay. Imported from immuneACCESS, the table was reduced by TCRdb to in-frame sequences with V and J called. These copies leave out some clones; in studies compared against another copy, an unresolved V gene accounts for under half, and the cause of the remainder is not known. This sample gives tens of thousands of clones in total; around 79% of them show up just once. Clones ranked in the top ten supply about 6.3% of the sample. Sample time point, as interpreted from the label and publication: week 23, last vaccination. Each vaccine dose, consisting of 300 ug of a 20-mer mutant IDH1 peptide in Montanide, was administered subcutaneously with topical imiquimod.

Sequenced here: PBMCs, sampled from a glioma patient whose treatment included an IDH1 peptide vaccine. The receptors come from a woman in her thirties or forties with glioma. Some clones in this sample may be carry-over from other donors' samples.

The chain joins TRBV18 to TRBJ1-2; D unclear. Trimming took off 3 bases at V and 8 bases at J, with 16 bases between the two ends. This CDR3 is built from 14 residues. CDR1 is KGHSH, CDR2 LQKENI, per germline. CDR3 nucleotide sequence: TGTGCCAGCTCACCGAGTCCGCACATCGAGGGCTACACCTTC. It is translated as CASSPSPHIEGYTF.

This clone was counted between two and nine times. The chain carries TRBV6-1 and TRBJ2-2; D unclear. Germline V CDR1 and CDR2: MNHNS, SASEGT. The CDR3 contains 13 residues. The V and J ends lost 7 bases and 6 bases respectively, with 12 bases between them. CDR3 residues: CASTGRSPGELFF. DNA of the CDR3: TGTGCCAGCACCGGACGGTCCCCCGGGGAGCTGTTTTTT.

The chain employs TRBV6-5 and TRBJ2-3; D may correspond to TRBD1 or TRBD2 (6 bases each). V lost 7 bases to trimming and J lost 3 bases, with 17 bases between them. Germline CDR1 and CDR2: MNHEY and SVGAGI. This CDR3 has 15 residues. The CDR3 region has the DNA TGTGCCAGCACCAAAGAGGGGGGCCCGACAGATACGCAGTATTTT. Its translation is CASTKEGGPTDTQYF.

V is TRBV28 and J is TRBJ2-7, with D perhaps given as TRBD1 or TRBD2 (6 bases each). Germline V gene lookup returns CDR1 MDHEN and CDR2 SYDVKM. This CDR3 is 18 amino acids long. Trimming cost V 2 bases and J 3 bases, with 23 bases left between them. CDR3 DNA sequence: TGTGCCAGCAGTTTAGGAGGGGGACCATCGGAGGTCCTCTACGAGCAGTACTTC. Protein: CASSLGGGPSEVLYEQYF.

The genes are TRBV19 and TRBJ2-4; D might be TRBD2 (5 bases). CDR1 is LNHDA, CDR2 SQIVND, per germline (reference sequence). V lost 9 bases, J lost 4 bases, and 16 bases lay in between. The CDR3 is 14 residues long. CDR3: CASDSGVSKNIQYF. CDR3 nucleotide sequence: TGTGCCAGCGACTCCGGGGTTTCGAAAAACATTCAGTACTTC.

The chain is built from TRBV5-6 and TRBJ1-5; the D gene is possibly TRBD1 (5 bases). In germline, CDR1 is SGHDT, CDR2 YYEEEE. V shed 4 bases and J shed 9 bases, with 17 bases lying between them. This CDR3 is built from 14 residues. In DNA form, the CDR3 reads TGTGCCAGCAGCCTTAGACTCTATGGGGGGCCCCAGCATTTT. This translates into CASSLRLYGGPQHF. The entire variable domain, with the rest obtained from reference TRBV5-6 and TRBJ1-5, is as follows: DAGVTQSPTHLIKTRGQQVTLRCSPKSGHDTVSWYQQALGQGPQFIFQYYEEEERQRGNFPDRFSGHQFPNYSSELNVNALLLGDSALYLCASSLRLYGGPQHFGDGTRLSIL.

The chain combines TRBV6-1 with TRBJ1-2; TRBD1 agrees at 7 bases. The length of the CDR3 is 13 residues. Germline V lookup: CDR1 MNHNS, CDR2 SASEGT. V shed 4 bases, J shed 6 bases, and the junction held 5 bases outside the gene matches. The CDR3 DNA follows: TGTGCCAGCAGTGCAAGACAGGGTGATGGCTACACCTTC. This sequence encodes CASSARQGDGYTF.

The CDR3 protein is CATSRDRRPPAGYTF. DNA of the CDR3: TGTGCCACCAGCAGAGATCGGAGACCGCCGGCGGGCTACACCTTC. The rearrangement joins TRBV15 to TRBJ1-2, with D hard to call. The germline V and J ends were trimmed by 0 bases and 8 bases, with 16 bases remaining between them. The germline V gene encodes CDR1 LNHNV and CDR2 YYDKDF (reference sequence). The CDR3 contains 15 residues.

This clone was picked up one time. The chain is built from TRBV6-4 and TRBJ2-7, with D possibly matching TRBD1 (5 bases). The germline V and J ends were trimmed by 6 bases and 3 bases, with 18 bases remaining between them. Germline values: CDR1 MRHNA, CDR2 SNTAGT. CDR3 length: 15 residues. The CDR3 sequence: CASRLRDRDGYEQYF. DNA for the CDR3: TGTGCCAGCAGACTCCGAGACAGAGATGGCTACGAGCAGTACTTC.

The table lists this clone with a few counts. V gene TRBV29-1 combines with J gene TRBJ1-1, with a weak D call TRBD1 (5 bases). Germline V gives CDR1 SQVTM, CDR2 ANQGSEA. There are 11 residues in the CDR3. The V end lost 7 bases, the J end lost 7 bases, and 13 bases lay between the germline ends. Here the CDR3 reads CSGRQQDEAFF. CDR3 sequence (DNA): TGCAGCGGCCGACAGCAGGATGAAGCTTTCTTT.

V and J are TRBV5-1 and TRBJ2-3; maybe TRBD2 (5 bases). The CDR3 contains 17 residues. The V gene lost 1 base and the J gene lost 2 bases, with 17 bases spanning the gap. Germline lookup yields CDR1 SGHRS and CDR2 YFSETQ. Written as DNA, the CDR3 is TGCGCCAGCAGCTTGTGGCTGGAGGTGGCTAACACAGATACGCAGTATTTT. This encodes CASSLWLEVANTDTQYF.

This clone was seen a single time. This chain connects TRBV6-1 to TRBJ2-7; D unresolved. Germline V gives CDR1 MNHNS, CDR2 SASEGT. This CDR3 has 11 amino acids. Trimming cost V 7 bases and J 3 bases, with 7 bases left between them. CDR3 bases: TGTGCCAGCAAATCCGTCTACGAGCAGTACTTC. Its translation: CASKSVYEQYF.

This clone was picked up a small number of times. CDR3 nucleotide sequence: TGTGCCAGCGGTAGCAATCAGCCCCAGCATTTT. It codes for CASGSNQPQHF. The chain links TRBV2 to TRBJ1-5; D gene uncertain. Deletions cut 8 bases from V and 0 bases from J, with 2 bases between. The germline CDR1 and CDR2 sequences are SNHLY and FYNNEI. The CDR3 consists of 11 residues.

The chain is built from TRBV19 and TRBJ2-3, with 10 bases that match TRBD2. The CDR3 is 16 residues long. V lost 7 bases to trimming and J lost 1 base; unmatched junction nucleotides: 8. Germline CDR1 LNHDA, CDR2 SQIVND (reference sequence). The DNA for the CDR3 is TGTGCCAGTACCAAGGAAGCGGGGGGGCGCACAGATACGCAGTATTTT. Protein sequence: CASTKEAGGRTDTQYF.

This rearrangement joins TRBV23-1 to TRBJ2-7, with 7 nucleotides matching TRBD1. TRBV23-1 is annotated as an ORF whose role is uncertain. This CDR3 region has 11 residues. With V trimmed by 10 bases and J by 10 bases, 10 bases remained unmatched. This chain's CDR3 is CANIKTGIQYF. The CDR3 coding sequence is TGCGCCAACATAAAGACAGGGATCCAGTACTTC.

This clone came up a few times. V gene TRBV30 combines with J gene TRBJ1-1; 10 bases line up with TRBD1. Germline V gives CDR1 GTSNPN, CDR2 SVGIG (reference sequence). The CDR3 has 13 amino acids. Germline trimming cut 6 bases from V and 6 bases from J; bases unmatched to any gene: 7. The CDR3 loop reads CACGQGVLAEAFF. CDR3 bases: TGTGCCTGTGGACAGGGGGTTCTCGCTGAAGCTTTCTTT. The variable domain in full, completed from reference TRBV30 and TRBJ1-1, reads SQTIHQWPATLVQPVGSPLSLECTVEGTSNPNLYWYRQAAGRGLQLLFYSVGIGQISSEVPQNLSASRPQDRQFILSSKKLLLSDSGFYLCACGQGVLAEAFFGQGTRLTVV.

The chain links TRBV11-1 to TRBJ2-3, with D perhaps assigned TRBD1 or TRBD2 (5 bases each). The CDR3 is 13 amino acids. Germline V gene lookup returns CDR1 SGHAT and CDR2 FQDESV (reference sequence). Trimming left V 3 bases short and J 9 bases short, with 13 bases between. CDR3 coding DNA: TGTGCCAGCAGCTTGGGGGTTAGAGACACGCAGTATTTT. Amino acid sequence: CASSLGVRDTQYF.

DNA for the CDR3: TGTGCCAGCAGTCCTCGGGGGTCCGGGGAGCTGTTTTTT. The encoded protein is CASSPRGSGELFF. The chain is built from TRBV9 and TRBJ2-2; D might be TRBD2 (6 bases). Trimming removed 5 bases from V and 6 bases from J, with 11 bases in between. From germline, CDR1 is SGDLS and CDR2 YYNGEE. This CDR3 region has 13 residues.

J is TRBJ1-1 and V is TRBV19; TRBD1 matches 7 bases. CDR1 is LNHDA and CDR2 is SQIVND in the germline V gene (reference sequence). The V gene end was trimmed by 5 bases and the J gene end by 1 base; junction bases not matched to a gene: 4. CDR3 length: 14 amino acids. CDR3 loop: CASSLGQPNTEAFF. The DNA of the CDR3 is TGTGCCAGTAGTTTGGGACAGCCGAACACTGAAGCTTTCTTT.

V gene TRBV6-8 combines with J gene TRBJ1-1; D is ambiguous. The CDR3 sequence is 13 residues long. Germline V CDR1 and CDR2: MNHGY, SAAAGT. Trimming removed 2 bases at V and 1 base at J, with 5 bases between. CDR3 in DNA: TGTGCCAGCAGTTACCTAGGGAACACTGAAGCTTTCTTT. It yields the protein CASSYLGNTEAFF.

This clone was recorded once. V and J are TRBV7-9 and TRBJ2-6; D is ambiguous. This CDR3 spans 13 amino acids. Germline CDR1 is SEHNR and CDR2 is FQNEAQ (reference sequence). The V and J ends lost 4 bases and 1 base respectively, with 2 bases between them. The CDR3, as DNA: TGTGCCAGCAGCTCGTCTGGGGCCAACGTCCTGACTTTC. It yields the protein CASSSSGANVLTF.

A remark on this clone: The identical CDR3 is also encoded by other nucleotide sequences in the sample. This chain joins TRBV2 and TRBJ1-1; no firm D call. The CDR3 loop spans 15 amino acids. The V end lost 2 bases, the J end lost 6 bases, and 16 bases lay between the germline ends. Germline assignment: CDR1 SNHLY and CDR2 FYNNEI. The CDR3 protein is CASSEMAGWRPEAFF. CDR3 nucleotide sequence: TGTGCCAGCAGTGAAATGGCAGGATGGCGGCCTGAAGCTTTCTTT.

The chain recombines TRBV7-2 with TRBJ1-1, with TRBD1 identical over 9 bases. This CDR3 is built from 17 residues. The V and J ends lost 2 bases and 2 bases, in that order; junction bases with no gene match: 9. Germline V gene sequence: CDR1 SGHTA, CDR2 FQGNSA. The chain's CDR3 is CASSLRGQGFDNTEAFF. In DNA, the CDR3 is TGTGCCAGCAGCTTAAGGGGACAGGGTTTCGACAACACTGAAGCTTTCTTT.

This chain connects TRBV4-3 to TRBJ2-2; no reliable D call. The CDR3 is 16 amino acids. Germline CDR1 LGHNA, CDR2 YSLEER. The V end lost 0 bases, the J end lost 2 bases, and 10 bases lay between the germline ends. DNA for the CDR3: TGCGCCAGCAGCCAAGACACGACACCAAACACCGGGGAGCTGTTTTTT. Amino acid sequence: CASSQDTTPNTGELFF.

The table lists this clone with a few counts. This sequence joins TRBV6-1 and TRBJ1-2; D is unclear. CDR1 MNHNS and CDR2 SASEGT come from the germline V gene. Trimming pared 3 bases from V and 8 bases from J, leaving 13 bases between. The CDR3 length is 13 residues. The CDR3 sequence: CASSDTLDGGYTF. The DNA of the CDR3 is TGTGCCAGCAGTGATACCTTGGACGGAGGCTACACCTTC.

The chain couples TRBV4-3 to TRBJ1-1; D is uncertain. The germline gives CDR1 LGHNA, CDR2 YSLEER. The V end lost 0 bases, the J end lost 5 bases, and 13 bases lay between the germline ends. This CDR3 is built from 15 residues. DNA for the CDR3: TGCGCCAGCAGCCAAGAAGGGCTTAGAGGGACTGAAGCTTTCTTT. Its protein is CASSQEGLRGTEAFF.

This clone is medium-sized by share. The chain is built from TRBV10-2 and TRBJ2-3; D gene ambiguous. This CDR3 region has 11 residues. Germline V gives CDR1 WSHSY, CDR2 SAAADI. V lost 8 bases to trimming and J lost 4 bases, with 7 bases between them. CDR3 protein: CASAESDTQYF. The DNA of the CDR3 is TGCGCCAGCGCTGAATCAGATACGCAGTATTTT.